This note documents a single T cell receptor (beta chain) sequence. This specimen comes from a study of blood T cell repertoires in COVID-19. Study context: Both acute and convalescent COVID-19 samples were obtained from the United States, Italy and Spain. T cells, B-cell-depleted T cells, or PBMCs supplied cDNA or gDNA.

CDR1 and CDR2 (germline): MNHEY, SVGEGT. V was pared by 4 bases and J by 2 bases, with 9 bases between. The CDR3 has 14 residues. Here immunoSEQ multiplex PCR was the method, and the copy in TCRdb shows in-frame clones only, minus some. The sample carries 90,000 to 120,000 clones, roughly 80% recorded once. The sequencing input was peripheral blood. This TCR came from a woman of 80 years or more with active or convalescent COVID-19. The rearrangement links TRBV6-2 or TRBV6-3 to TRBJ1-5, with D unclear. DNA of the CDR3: TGTGCCAGCAGTTCAACAGTTCGCAATCAGCCCCAGCATTTT. It yields the protein CASSSTVRNQPQHF.